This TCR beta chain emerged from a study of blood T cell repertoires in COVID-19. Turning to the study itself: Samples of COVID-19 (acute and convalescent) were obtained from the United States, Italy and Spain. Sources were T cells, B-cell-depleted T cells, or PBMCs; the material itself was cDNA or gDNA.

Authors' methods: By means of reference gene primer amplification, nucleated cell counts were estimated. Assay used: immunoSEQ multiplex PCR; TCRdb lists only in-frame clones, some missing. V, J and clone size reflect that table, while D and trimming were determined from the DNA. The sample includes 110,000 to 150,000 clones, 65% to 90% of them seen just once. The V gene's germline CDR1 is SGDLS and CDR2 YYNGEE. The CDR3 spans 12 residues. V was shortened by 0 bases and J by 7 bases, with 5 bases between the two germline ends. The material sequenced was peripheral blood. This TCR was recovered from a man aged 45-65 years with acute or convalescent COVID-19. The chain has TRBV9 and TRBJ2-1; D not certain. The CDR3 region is CASSVDNNEQFF. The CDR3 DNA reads TGTGCCAGCAGCGTAGATAATAATGAGCAGTTCTTC.